This TCR beta chain derives from a study of blood T cell repertoires in COVID-19. Study-wide context: Sources were T cells, B-cell-depleted T cells, or PBMCs; the material itself was cDNA or gDNA.

This clone was found once. Data came from immunoSEQ multiplex PCR; TCRdb stores just in-frame clones and leaves some out. The table has a few hundred thousand clones, approximately 84% seen once; the top ten hold approximately 16%. Living in 24 US areas, the participants were between roughly 18 and 90 years of age. Cohorts were assigned according to the clinical history that participants reported. Germline CDR1 LGHDT, CDR2 YNNKEL (reference sequence). V was trimmed by 1 base and J by 6 bases, leaving 5 bases between them. The CDR3 has 12 residues. The source material was PBMCs or T cells enriched from blood (not recorded which). V is TRBV3-1 (or the pseudogene TRBV3-2) and J is TRBJ2-3; the D is unclear. The source is a man in his forties who had recovered from COVID-19. The CDR3 region is CASSQAPDTQYF. The CDR3 DNA reads as TGTGCCAGCAGCCAAGCTCCGGATACGCAGTATTTT.